The source of this T cell receptor (beta chain) is a study of blood T cells in healthy people across ages. Study information: With template switching, about one barcoded beta molecule was captured per two T cells.

This CDR3 has 17 amino acids. The germline V gene encodes CDR1 SGHTA and CDR2 FQGNSA. Trimming left V 2 bases short and J 9 bases short, with 23 bases between. The study isolated at least 6.5 million PBMCs from each sample. Findings of the study overall: Per million T cells, the diversity of TCR beta decreased roughly linearly as age advanced.

Worth noting for this clonotype: Its antigen is not identified.

For the second PCR, which ran for 7 to 11 cycles, a sample-barcoded 5' primer and a J-beta primer mix were used. MiXCR was run by TCRdb on the 5' RACE reads, yielding one entry per CDR3 protein. The data contain fewer than 2,000,000 distinct CDR3 sequences, about 31% of them seen just once; the ten biggest clones take up roughly 12%. The source is a woman younger than 45 in good health. This rearrangement joins TRBV7-2 to TRBJ1-5; D is unresolved. Material: blood. The CDR3 sequence is CASSLRMDPSWDTPQHF. CDR3 DNA sequence: TGTGCCAGCAGCTTACGGATGGATCCCTCTTGGGATACGCCCCAGCATTTT.